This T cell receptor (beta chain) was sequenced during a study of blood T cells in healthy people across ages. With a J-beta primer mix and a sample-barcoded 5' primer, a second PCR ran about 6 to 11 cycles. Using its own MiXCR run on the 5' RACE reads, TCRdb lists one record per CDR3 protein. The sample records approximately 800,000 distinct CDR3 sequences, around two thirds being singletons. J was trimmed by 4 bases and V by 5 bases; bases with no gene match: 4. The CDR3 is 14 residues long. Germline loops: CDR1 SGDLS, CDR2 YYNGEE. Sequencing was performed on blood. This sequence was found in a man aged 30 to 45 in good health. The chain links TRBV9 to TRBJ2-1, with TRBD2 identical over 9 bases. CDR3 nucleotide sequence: TGTGCCAGCAGGGCTAGCGGGGCATACAATGAGCAGTTCTTC. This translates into CASRASGAYNEQFF.